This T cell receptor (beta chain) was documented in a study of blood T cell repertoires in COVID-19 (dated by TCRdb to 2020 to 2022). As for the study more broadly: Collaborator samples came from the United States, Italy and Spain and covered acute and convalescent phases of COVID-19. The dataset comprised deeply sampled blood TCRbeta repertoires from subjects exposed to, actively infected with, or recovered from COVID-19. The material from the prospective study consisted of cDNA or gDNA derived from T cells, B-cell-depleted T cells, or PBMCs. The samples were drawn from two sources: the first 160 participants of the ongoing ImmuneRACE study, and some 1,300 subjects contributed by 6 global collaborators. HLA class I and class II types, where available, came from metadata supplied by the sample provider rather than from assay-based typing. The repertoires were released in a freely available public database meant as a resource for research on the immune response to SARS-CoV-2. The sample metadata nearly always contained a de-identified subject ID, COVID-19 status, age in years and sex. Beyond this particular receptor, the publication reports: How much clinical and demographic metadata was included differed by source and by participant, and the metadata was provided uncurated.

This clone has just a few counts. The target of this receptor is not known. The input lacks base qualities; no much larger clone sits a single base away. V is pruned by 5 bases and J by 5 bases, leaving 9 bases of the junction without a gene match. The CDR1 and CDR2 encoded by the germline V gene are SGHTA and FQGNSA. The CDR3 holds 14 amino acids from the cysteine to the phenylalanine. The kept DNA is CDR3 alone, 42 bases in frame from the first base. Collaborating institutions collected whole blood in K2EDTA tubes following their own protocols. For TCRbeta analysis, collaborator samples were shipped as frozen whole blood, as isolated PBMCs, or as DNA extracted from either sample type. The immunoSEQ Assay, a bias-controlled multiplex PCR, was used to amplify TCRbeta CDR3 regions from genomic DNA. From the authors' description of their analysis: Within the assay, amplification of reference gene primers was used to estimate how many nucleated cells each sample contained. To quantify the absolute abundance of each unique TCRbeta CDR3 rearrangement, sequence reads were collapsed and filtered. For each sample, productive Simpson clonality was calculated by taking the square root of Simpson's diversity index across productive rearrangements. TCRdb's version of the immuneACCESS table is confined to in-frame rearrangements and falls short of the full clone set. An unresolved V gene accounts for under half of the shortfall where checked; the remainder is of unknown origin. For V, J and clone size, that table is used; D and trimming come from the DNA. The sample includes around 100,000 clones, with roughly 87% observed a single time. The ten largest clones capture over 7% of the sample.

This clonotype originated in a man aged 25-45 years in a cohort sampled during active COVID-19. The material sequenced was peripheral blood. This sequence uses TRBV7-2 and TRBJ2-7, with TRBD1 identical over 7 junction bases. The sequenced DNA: TGTGCCAGCAGCACCCGACAGGGTCCGCACGAGCAGTACTTC. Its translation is CASSTRQGPHEQYF. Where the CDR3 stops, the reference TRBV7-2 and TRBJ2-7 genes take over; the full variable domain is GAGVSQSPSNKVTEKGKDVELRCDPISGHTALYWYRQSLGQGLEFLIYFQGNSAPDKSGLPSDRFSAERTGGSVSTLTIQRTQQEDSAVYLCASSTRQGPHEQYFGPGTRLTVT.